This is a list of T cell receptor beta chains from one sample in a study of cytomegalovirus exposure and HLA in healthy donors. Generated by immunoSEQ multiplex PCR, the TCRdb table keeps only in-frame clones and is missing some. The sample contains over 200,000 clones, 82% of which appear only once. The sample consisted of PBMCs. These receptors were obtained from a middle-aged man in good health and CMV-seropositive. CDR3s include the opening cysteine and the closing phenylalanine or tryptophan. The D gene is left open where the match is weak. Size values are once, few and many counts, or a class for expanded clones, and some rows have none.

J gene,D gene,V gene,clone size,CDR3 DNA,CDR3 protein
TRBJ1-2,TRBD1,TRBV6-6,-,TGTGCCAGCAGTTACGCCGGGGGACAGGGGAGTGGCTACACCTTC,CASSYAGGQGSGYTF
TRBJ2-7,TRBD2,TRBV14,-,TGTGCCAGCAGCCAAGAACTAGCGGGAGGCTACGAGCAGTACTTC,CASSQELAGGYEQYF
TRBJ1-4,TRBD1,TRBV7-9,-,TGTGCCAGCAGCTTAGGGGCAGGGGGTAATGAAAAACTGTTTTTT,CASSLGAGGNEKLFF
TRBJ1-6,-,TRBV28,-,TGTGCCAGCAGAAACGGACAACTAAATTCACCCCTCCACTTT,CASRNGQLNSPLHF
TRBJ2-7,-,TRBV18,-,TGTGCCAGCTCACCGGGCGCCTATTACGAGCAGTACTTC,CASSPGAYYEQYF
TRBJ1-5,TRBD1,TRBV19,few,TGTGCCAGTAGTATGGCAGGGGGCTTAGCTCAGCCCCAGCATTTT,CASSMAGGLAQPQHF
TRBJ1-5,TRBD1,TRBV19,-,TGTGCCAGTAAGAGCACAGGGGGTTCGGGTAACAATCAGCCCCAGCATTTT,CASKSTGGSGNNQPQHF
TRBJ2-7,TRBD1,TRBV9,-,TGTGCCAGCAGCACCGGGACAGGGAGCGAGCAGTACTTC,CASSTGTGSEQYF
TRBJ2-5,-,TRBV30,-,TGTGCCTGGAGTGTCACAGGGCAAGAGACCCAGTACTTC,CAWSVTGQETQYF
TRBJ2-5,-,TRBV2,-,TGTGCCAGCAGTGGTTCCCAGGGTCGGATGCAGACCCAGTACTTC,CASSGSQGRMQTQYF
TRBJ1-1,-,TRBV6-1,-,TGTGCCAGCAGTGAAGTCGGGGTTCCCATGAACACTGAAGCTTTCTTT,CASSEVGVPMNTEAFF
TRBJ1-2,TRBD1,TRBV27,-,TGTGCCAGCAGTCCAAAGACAGGGGGCTTCTATGGCTACACCTTC,CASSPKTGGFYGYTF
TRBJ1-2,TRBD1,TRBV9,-,TGTGCCAGCAGTGTAAACAGGGGTTCCTATGGCTACACCTTC,CASSVNRGSYGYTF
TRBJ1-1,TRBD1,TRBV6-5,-,TGTGCCAGCAGTTACTCTAGGACAGGGAAGGACACTGAAGCTTTCTTT,CASSYSRTGKDTEAFF
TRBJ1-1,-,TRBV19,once,TGTGCCAGTAGTATGCCCGGACTTACTCTGAACACTGAAGCTTTCTTT,CASSMPGLTLNTEAFF
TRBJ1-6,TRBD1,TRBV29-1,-,TGCAGCGTTGGGGACAGTTTTGATTCACCCCTCCACTTT,CSVGDSFDSPLHF
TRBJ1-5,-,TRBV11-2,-,TGTGCCAGCAGCCCAGTAGGGGGTTCCTATCAGCCCCAGCATTTT,CASSPVGGSYQPQHF
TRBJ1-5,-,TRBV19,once,TGTGCCAGTAGTCCCCGGGGCAATCAGCCCCAGCATTTT,CASSPRGNQPQHF
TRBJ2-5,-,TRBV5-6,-,TGTGCCAGCAGCCATGGCCTGGACTATACCCAAGAGACCCAGTACTTC,CASSHGLDYTQETQYF
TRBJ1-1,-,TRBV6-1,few,TGTGCCAGCAGTGATTTTGGCAGGGGGAACACTGAAGCTTTCTTT,CASSDFGRGNTEAFF
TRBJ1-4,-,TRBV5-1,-,TGCGCCAGCAGCTTGGCCGGCGGCGAATACGGAAAACTGTTTTTT,CASSLAGGEYGKLFF
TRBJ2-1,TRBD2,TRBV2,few,TGTGCCAGCACCAATTCGGGACTAGCGGGGGAAGGGCAGTTCTTC,CASTNSGLAGEGQFF
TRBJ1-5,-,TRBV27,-,TGTGCCAGCAGTTTAAGGCAGGAGGGTCAGCCCCAGCATTTT,CASSLRQEGQPQHF
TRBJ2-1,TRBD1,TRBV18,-,TGTGCCAGCTCACCTTTACCGGGACAGGGGTACAATGAGCAGTTCTTC,CASSPLPGQGYNEQFF
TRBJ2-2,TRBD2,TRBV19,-,TGTGCCAGCCGGGGACTAGCGGGAGCCGGGGAGCTGTTTTTT,CASRGLAGAGELFF
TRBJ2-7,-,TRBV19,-,TGTGCCAGTAAGCAGGGTTACGAGCAGTACTTC,CASKQGYEQYF
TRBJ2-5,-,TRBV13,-,TGTGCCAGCAGCACTCTTAGAGAGACCCAGTACTTC,CASSTLRETQYF
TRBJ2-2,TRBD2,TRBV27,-,TGTGCCAGCAGTTTAATAACTAGCGGGCCCGGGGAGCTGTTTTTT,CASSLITSGPGELFF
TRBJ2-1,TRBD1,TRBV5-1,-,TGCGCCAGCAGCTTGGGAGGACAGGGGAATGAGCAGTTCTTC,CASSLGGQGNEQFF
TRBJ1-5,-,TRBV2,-,TGTGCCAGCAGAGAAGACAGCTCTTACAATCAGCCCCAGCATTTT,CASREDSSYNQPQHF
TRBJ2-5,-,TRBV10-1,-,TGCGCCAGCAGTGATATGAGGGCGGGTCGGGAGACCCAGTACTTC,CASSDMRAGRETQYF
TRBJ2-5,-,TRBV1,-,TGCACCAGCAGCCAACGGTATAAAGAGACCCAGTACTTC,CTSSQRYKETQYF
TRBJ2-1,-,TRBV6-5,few,TGTGCCAGCAGTTACCCGCAGCGGAATGAGCAGTTCTTC,CASSYPQRNEQFF
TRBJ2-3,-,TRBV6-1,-,TGTGCCAGCAGTGTTTACACAGATACGCAGTATTTT,CASSVYTDTQYF
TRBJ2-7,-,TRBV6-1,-,TGTGCCAGCAGTGAAGGGAGGGAGGACTACGAGCAGTACTTC,CASSEGREDYEQYF
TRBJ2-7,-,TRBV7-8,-,TGTGCCAGCAGCTTAGCAATCGCGTTGAGCTCCTACGAGCAGTACTTC,CASSLAIALSSYEQYF
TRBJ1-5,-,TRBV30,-,TGTGCCTGGAGTGTCCCAGGACTATATAGCAATCAGCCCCAGCATTTT,CAWSVPGLYSNQPQHF
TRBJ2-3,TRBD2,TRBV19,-,TGTGCCAGTAATGGCGTTCGGGGTGGGACTAGCGGGACTACCGCAGATACGCAGTATTTT,CASNGVRGGTSGTTADTQYF
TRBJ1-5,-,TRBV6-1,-,TGTGCCAGCACCCTCACGGGGGATTGGCCCCAGCATTTT,CASTLTGDWPQHF